A single sample gave rise to the 12 T cell receptor beta chains below, sequenced in a study of CD8+CD57+ T cells in acquired aplastic anemia. TCR beta VDJ and CDR3 were profiled, and genomic DNA was the template. TCRdb re-called the reads through MiXCR, storing one row per CDR3 protein. The sample yields more than 100,000 distinct CDR3 sequences, 41% seen once. Sample: sorted CD4+, CD8+, or CD8+CD57+ T cells (not recorded which) from PBMCs. The receptors shown here come from a human donor in good health, serving as a control.

J is TRBJ1-1 and V is TRBV5-6; TRBD1 might be the D (6 bases). The V gene's germline CDR1 is SGHDT and CDR2 YYEEEE. Trimming removed 0 bases from V and 4 bases from J, with 13 bases in between. This CDR3 has 15 amino acids. DNA of the CDR3: TGTGCCAGCAGCTTGGAAACAGGGTGGGCCACTGAAGCTTTCTTT. It encodes CASSLETGWATEAFF.

This rearrangement joins TRBV19 to TRBJ2-5; D is tentatively TRBD1 or TRBD2 (6 bases each). Deletions cut 7 bases from V and 3 bases from J, with 36 bases between. CDR3 size: 21 residues. CDR1 and CDR2 from the germline V gene are LNHDA and SQIVND (reference sequence). The CDR3: CASTATGVTGPVSGSEETQYF. In DNA form, the CDR3 reads TGTGCCAGTACCGCTACGGGGGTCACAGGGCCCGTTTCGGGGTCCGAAGAGACCCAGTACTTC. Drawing the rest from reference TRBV19 and TRBJ2-5, the complete variable domain is DGGITQSPKYLFRKEGQNVTLSCEQNLNHDAMYWYRQDPGQGLRLIYYSQIVNDFQKGDIAEGYSVSREKKESFPLTVTSAQKNPTAFYLCASTATGVTGPVSGSEETQYFGPGTRLLVL.

This clonotype has a count of ten or more. The rearrangement joins TRBV30 to TRBJ1-6, with D possibly TRBD1 on 6 matching bases. There are 13 residues in the CDR3. V lost 3 bases and J 9 bases, leaving 12 bases between the germline ends. Germline V gene lookup returns CDR1 GTSNPN and CDR2 SVGIG (reference sequence). CDR3 nucleotide sequence: TGTGCCTGGAGGGAAACAGGGAGTTCACCCCTCCACTTT. This codes for CAWRETGSSPLHF.

This clonotype has ten or more counts. V and J are TRBV11-1 and TRBJ1-2; 12 bases match TRBD1. Germline V gives CDR1 SGHAT, CDR2 FQDESV (reference sequence). The CDR3 extends over 16 amino acids. Germline trimming cut 1 base from V and 6 bases from J; bases unmatched to any gene: 6. DNA for the CDR3: TGTGCCAGCAGCTTAGTTGGGGACAGGGGGCAGGATGGCTACACCTTC. Translating gives CASSLVGDRGQDGYTF.

This clonotype was seen repeatedly, ten times or more. The chain employs TRBV6-1 and TRBJ1-5; perhaps TRBD1 as D (5 bases). Germline CDR1 and CDR2: MNHNS and SASEGT. The CDR3 runs 14 residues. V dropped 10 bases and J dropped 0 bases, with 13 bases sitting between them. This CDR3 is CATTLGVSNQPQHF. The CDR3 DNA reads TGTGCCACGACCCTAGGGGTTAGCAATCAGCCCCAGCATTTT.

The gene calls are TRBV4-3 and TRBJ1-2, with TRBD1 matching 7 bases. Germline V gene data show CDR1 as LGHNA and CDR2 as YSLEER. J lost 3 bases, V lost 0 bases, and 7 bases had no gene match. CDR3 length equals 16 residues. The CDR3 loop reads CASSQDLAGGYYGYTF. In DNA form, the CDR3 reads TGCGCCAGCAGCCAAGATCTAGCAGGGGGGTACTATGGCTACACCTTC.

J is TRBJ1-5 and V is TRBV12-3 or TRBV12-4; 10 bases line up with TRBD1. The length of the CDR3 is 14 residues. V lost 3 bases to trimming and J lost 6 bases; unmatched junction nucleotides: 2. This CDR3 is CASSFDRGLQPQHF. The DNA of the CDR3 is TGTGCCAGCAGTTTCGACAGGGGGCTTCAGCCCCAGCATTTT.

This clonotype was picked up a small number of times. The genes are TRBV4-2 and TRBJ2-3, with 15 bases identical to TRBD2. Per germline, CDR1 LGHNA and CDR2 YNFKEQ. The trim removed 3 bases at V and 8 bases at J, leaving 6 bases unmatched. The CDR3 runs to 16 residues. This CDR3 reads CASSQGTSGRSGTQYF. The CDR3 nucleotides read TGTGCCAGCAGCCAGGGGACTAGCGGGAGGTCGGGTACGCAGTATTTT.

This clonotype was detected ten times or more. The rearrangement uses TRBV9 and TRBJ2-7; 9 positions agree with TRBD2. This CDR3 spans 16 amino acids. The germline V gene has CDR1 SGDLS and CDR2 YYNGEE. J lost 0 bases, V lost 0 bases, and 4 bases had no gene match. The DNA for the CDR3 is TGTGCCAGCAGCGTAGTTGGACTAGCGAGCTCCTACGAGCAGTACTTC. Amino acid sequence: CASSVVGLASSYEQYF.

This clonotype was detected many times. The chain recombines TRBV20-1 with TRBJ1-4, with D perhaps matching TRBD1 (6 bases). The germline V gene has CDR1 DFQATT and CDR2 SNEGSKA (reference sequence). V shed 1 base and J shed 8 bases, with 11 bases lying between them. CDR3 size: 13 residues. The CDR3 DNA follows: TGCAGTGCTAGAGTGGGGGGCGAAGAAAAACTGTTTTTT. Its protein product is CSARVGGEEKLFF.

As concerns this clonotype: An end of the junction does not agree with germline; a read error may underlie this. The chain has TRBV12-3 or TRBV12-4 and TRBJ1-2; the match to TRBD1 covers 8 bases. The CDR3 has 13 amino acids. The chain's CDR3 is CASGRTGFYGYTF. CDR3 coding DNA: TGTGCCAGCGGTCGGACAGGGTTCTATGGCTATACCTTC.

As to this clonotype: No conserved phenylalanine or tryptophan ends this CDR3, so it is likely a read error. The chain couples TRBV30 to TRBJ1-2, with D uncertain. V lost 8 bases to trimming and J lost 1 base, with 14 bases between them. CDR1 is GTSNPN and CDR2 is SVGIG in the germline V gene (reference sequence). CDR3 length: 13 residues. The CDR3 DNA is TGTGCCGGATATTACAAGGATAACTATGGCTACACCTAC. Protein: CAGYYKDNYGYTY.